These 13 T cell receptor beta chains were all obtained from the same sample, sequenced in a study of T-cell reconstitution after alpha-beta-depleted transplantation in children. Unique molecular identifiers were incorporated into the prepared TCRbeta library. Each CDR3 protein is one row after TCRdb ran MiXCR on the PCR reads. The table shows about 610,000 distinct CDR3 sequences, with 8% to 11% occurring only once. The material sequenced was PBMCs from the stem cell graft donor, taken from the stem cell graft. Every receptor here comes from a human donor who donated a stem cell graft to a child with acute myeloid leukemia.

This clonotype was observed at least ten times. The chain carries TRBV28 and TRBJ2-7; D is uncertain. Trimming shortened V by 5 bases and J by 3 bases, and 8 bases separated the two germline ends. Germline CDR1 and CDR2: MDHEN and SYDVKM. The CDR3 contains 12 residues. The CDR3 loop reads CASSPSDYEQYF. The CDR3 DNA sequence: TGTGCCAGCAGTCCATCAGACTACGAGCAGTACTTC.

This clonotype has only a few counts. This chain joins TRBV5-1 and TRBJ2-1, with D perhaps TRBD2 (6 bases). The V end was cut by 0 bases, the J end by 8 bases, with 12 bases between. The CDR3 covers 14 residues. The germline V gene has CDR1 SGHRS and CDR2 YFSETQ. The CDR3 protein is CASSLDPASDEQFF. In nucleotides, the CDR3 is TGCGCCAGCAGCTTGGATCCGGCTAGCGATGAGCAGTTCTTC.

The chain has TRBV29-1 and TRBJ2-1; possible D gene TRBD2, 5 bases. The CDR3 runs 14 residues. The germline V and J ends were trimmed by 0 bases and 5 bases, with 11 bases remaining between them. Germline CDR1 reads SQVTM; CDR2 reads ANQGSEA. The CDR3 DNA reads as TGCAGCGTTGAAGATTTGGACTTCAACAATGAGCAGTTCTTC. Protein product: CSVEDLDFNNEQFF.

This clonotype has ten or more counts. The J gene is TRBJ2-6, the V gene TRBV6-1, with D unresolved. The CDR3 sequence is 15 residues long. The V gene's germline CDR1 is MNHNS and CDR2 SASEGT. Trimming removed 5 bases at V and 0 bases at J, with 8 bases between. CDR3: CASSPSLSGANVLTF. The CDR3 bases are TGTGCCAGCAGTCCGTCCCTCTCTGGGGCCAACGTCCTGACTTTC.

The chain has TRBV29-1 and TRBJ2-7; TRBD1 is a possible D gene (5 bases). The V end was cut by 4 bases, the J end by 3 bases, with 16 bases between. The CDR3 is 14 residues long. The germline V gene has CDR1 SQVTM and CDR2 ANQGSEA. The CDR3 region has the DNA TGCAGCGTTGTAGGTCAGGGTGAAGGCTACGAGCAGTACTTC. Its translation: CSVVGQGEGYEQYF.

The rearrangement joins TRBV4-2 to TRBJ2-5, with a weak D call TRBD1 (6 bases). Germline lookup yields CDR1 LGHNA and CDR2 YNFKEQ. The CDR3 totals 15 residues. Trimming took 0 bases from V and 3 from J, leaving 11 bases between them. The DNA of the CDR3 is TGTGCCAGCAGCCAAGATAACAGGGAAGAAGAGACCCAGTACTTC. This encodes CASSQDNREEETQYF.

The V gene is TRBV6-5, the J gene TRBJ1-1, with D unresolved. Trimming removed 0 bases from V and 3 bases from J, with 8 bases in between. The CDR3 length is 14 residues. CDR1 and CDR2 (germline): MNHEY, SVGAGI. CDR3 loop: CASSYSGMDTEAFF. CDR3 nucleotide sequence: TGTGCCAGCAGTTACTCTGGGATGGACACTGAAGCTTTCTTT.

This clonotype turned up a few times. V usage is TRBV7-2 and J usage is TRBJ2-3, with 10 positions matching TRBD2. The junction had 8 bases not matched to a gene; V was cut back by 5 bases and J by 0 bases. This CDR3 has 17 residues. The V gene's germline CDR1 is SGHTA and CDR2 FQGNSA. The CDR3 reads CASSPRTSGYSTDTQYF. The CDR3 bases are TGTGCCAGCAGCCCCCGGACTAGCGGATATAGCACAGATACGCAGTATTTT. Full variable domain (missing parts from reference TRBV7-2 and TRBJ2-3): GAGVSQSPSNKVTEKGKDVELRCDPISGHTALYWYRQSLGQGLEFLIYFQGNSAPDKSGLPSDRFSAERTGGSVSTLTIQRTQQEDSAVYLCASSPRTSGYSTDTQYFGPGTRLTVL.

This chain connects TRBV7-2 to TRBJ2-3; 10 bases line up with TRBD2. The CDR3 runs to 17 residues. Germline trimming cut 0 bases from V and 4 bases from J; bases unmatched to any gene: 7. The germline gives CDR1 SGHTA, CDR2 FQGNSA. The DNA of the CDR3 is TGTGCCAGCAGCTTAGCGGCCCGCCTAGCGGGAGCAGATACGCAGTATTTT. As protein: CASSLAARLAGADTQYF.

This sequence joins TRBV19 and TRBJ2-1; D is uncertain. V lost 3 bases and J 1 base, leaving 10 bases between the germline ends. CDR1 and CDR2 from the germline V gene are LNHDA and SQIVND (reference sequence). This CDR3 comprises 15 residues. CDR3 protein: CASSMRSWSYNEQFF. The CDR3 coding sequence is TGTGCCAGTAGTATGAGGAGTTGGTCCTACAATGAGCAGTTCTTC.

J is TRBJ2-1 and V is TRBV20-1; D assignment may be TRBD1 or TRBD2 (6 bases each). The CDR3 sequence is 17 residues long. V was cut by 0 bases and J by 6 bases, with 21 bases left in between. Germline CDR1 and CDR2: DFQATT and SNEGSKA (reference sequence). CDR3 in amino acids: CSARDGGPQSDANEQFF. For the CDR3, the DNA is TGCAGTGCTAGAGATGGGGGGCCCCAGTCCGACGCCAATGAGCAGTTCTTC.

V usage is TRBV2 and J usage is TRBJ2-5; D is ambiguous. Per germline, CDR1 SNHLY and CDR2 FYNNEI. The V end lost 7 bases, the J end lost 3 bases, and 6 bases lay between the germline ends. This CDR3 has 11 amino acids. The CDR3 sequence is CASNVEETQYF. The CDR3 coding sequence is TGTGCCAGCAATGTCGAAGAGACCCAGTACTTC.

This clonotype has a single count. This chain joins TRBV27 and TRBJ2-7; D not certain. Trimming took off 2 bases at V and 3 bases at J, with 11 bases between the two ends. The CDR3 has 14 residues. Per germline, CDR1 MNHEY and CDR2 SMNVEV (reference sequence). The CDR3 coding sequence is TGTGCCAGCAGTTTAAAGGGCGGAAACTACGAGCAGTACTTC. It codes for CASSLKGGNYEQYF.